The entry below gives a single T cell receptor beta chain sequence along with its context. The data are from a study of identical twins. Using its own MiXCR run on the 5' RACE reads, TCRdb lists one record per CDR3 protein. Found here are roughly 200,000 distinct CDR3 sequences, about a sixth of them singletons; the top ten hold about 38%. All donors were healthy, and all were Caucasian. V lost 4 bases and J 2 bases, leaving 14 bases between the germline ends. CDR3 length equals 15 residues. Germline V gene lookup returns CDR1 SGHVS and CDR2 FNYEAQ. These data were also filed under a second study, of T cells expressing NK-cell markers. This second study says: Sequencing of TCR beta repertoires drew on sorted CD3+CD56+NKG2C+, CD3+CD56+NKG2C- and CD3+CD56-NKG2C+ T cells. The authors sequenced eight donors, of whom seven were HCMV-seropositive and one was seronegative. About 1.0-7.0% of CD8+ T cells in several donors belonged to dominant NKG2C+ clonotypes.

The sequence was collected from a woman younger than 35 in good health. The sequenced material came from CD8+ T cells sorted from blood. The chain uses TRBV7-6 and TRBJ1-1, with TRBD1 as a possible D gene (6 bases). CDR3 bases: TGTGCCAGCAGCTCAGGGGTGGGGGCCAACACTGAAGCTTTCTTT. Protein product: CASSSGVGANTEAFF. The full variable domain, completed using reference TRBV7-6 and TRBJ1-1, is GAGVSQSPRYKVTKRGQDVALRCDPISGHVSLYWYRQALGQGPEFLTYFNYEAQQDKSGLPNDRFSAERPEGSISTLTIQRTEQRDSAMYRCASSSGVGANTEAFFGQGTRLTVV.